This T cell receptor (beta chain) was captured in a study of T cell changes during pregnancy in multiple sclerosis. TCRdb's copy holds only in-frame clones and misses some; the assay was immunoSEQ multiplex PCR. The sample lists just over 50,000 clones; approximately 94% were seen once. The source is a female donor with multiple sclerosis, enrolled in a pregnancy study. Sequenced here: CD4+ T cells from peripheral blood mononuclear cells, sampled in the second trimester of pregnancy.

The CDR3 DNA reads TGTGCCAGCAGCTTACCCCGGCGGACTGAAGCTTTCTTT. This gives the protein CASSLPRRTEAFF. The V call is TRBV5-6, the J call TRBJ1-1; no clear D gene. The CDR3 has 13 residues. Looked up from germline, CDR1 is SGHDT and CDR2 is YYEEEE. Trimming removed 2 bases at V and 5 bases at J, with 10 bases between.